This TCR beta chain was recorded in a study of T cell responses to AZD1222 COVID-19 vaccine. Per germline, CDR1 SGHNT and CDR2 YENEEA. This CDR3 contains 14 residues. Trimming removed 5 bases from V and 3 bases from J, with 13 bases in between. The method was immunoSEQ multiplex PCR; TCRdb's version includes in-frame clones alone and lacks a portion of them. The table records under 150,000 clones, about 87% of them present only once. This clonotype originated in an adult in good health. The input for sequencing was peripheral blood, taken on day 0 of AZD1222 vaccination. The chain employs TRBV11-3 and TRBJ1-2; D is unclear. The CDR3 protein is CASSRGMTDYGYTF. DNA of the CDR3: TGTGCCAGCAGCCGAGGGATGACGGACTATGGCTACACCTTC.